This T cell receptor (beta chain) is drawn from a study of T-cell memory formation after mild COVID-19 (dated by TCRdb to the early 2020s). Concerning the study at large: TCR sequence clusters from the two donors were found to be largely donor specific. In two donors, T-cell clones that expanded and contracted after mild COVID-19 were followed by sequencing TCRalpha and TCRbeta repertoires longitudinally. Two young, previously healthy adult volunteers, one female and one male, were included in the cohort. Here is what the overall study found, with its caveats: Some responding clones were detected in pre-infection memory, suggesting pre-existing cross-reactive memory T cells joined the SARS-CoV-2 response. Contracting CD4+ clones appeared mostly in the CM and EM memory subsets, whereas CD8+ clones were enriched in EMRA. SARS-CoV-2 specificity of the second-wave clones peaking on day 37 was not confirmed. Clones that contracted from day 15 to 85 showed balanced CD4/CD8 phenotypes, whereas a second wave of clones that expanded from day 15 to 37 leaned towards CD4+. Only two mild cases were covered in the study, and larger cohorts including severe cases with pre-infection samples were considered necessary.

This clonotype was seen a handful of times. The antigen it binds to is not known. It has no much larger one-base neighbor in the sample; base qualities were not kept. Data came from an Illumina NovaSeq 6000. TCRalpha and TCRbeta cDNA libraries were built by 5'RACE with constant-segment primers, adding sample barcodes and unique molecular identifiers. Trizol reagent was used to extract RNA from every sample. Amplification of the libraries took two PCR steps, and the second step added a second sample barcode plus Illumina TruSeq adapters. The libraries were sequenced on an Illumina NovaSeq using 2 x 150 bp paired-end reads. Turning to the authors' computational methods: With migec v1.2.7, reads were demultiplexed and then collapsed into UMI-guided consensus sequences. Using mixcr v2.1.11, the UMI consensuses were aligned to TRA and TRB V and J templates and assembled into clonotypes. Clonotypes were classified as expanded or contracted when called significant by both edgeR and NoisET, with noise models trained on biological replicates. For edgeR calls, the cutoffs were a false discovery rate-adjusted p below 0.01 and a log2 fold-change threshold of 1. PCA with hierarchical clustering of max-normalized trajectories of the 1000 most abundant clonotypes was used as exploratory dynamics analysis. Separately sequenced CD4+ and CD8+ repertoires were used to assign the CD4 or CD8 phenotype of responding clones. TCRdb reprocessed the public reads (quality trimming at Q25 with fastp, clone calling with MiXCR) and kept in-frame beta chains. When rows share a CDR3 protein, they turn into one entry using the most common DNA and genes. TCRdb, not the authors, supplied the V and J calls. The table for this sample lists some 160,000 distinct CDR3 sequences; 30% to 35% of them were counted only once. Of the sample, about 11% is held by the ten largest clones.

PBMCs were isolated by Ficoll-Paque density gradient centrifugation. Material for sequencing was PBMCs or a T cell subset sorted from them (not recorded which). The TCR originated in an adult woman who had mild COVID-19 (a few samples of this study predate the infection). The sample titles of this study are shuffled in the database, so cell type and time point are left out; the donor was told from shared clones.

For the CDR3, the sequence is CASSDYIAAPYGYTF. The nucleotides are TGTGCCAGCAGTGATTATATTGCAGCGCCCTATGGCTACACCTTC. The chain employs TRBV6-1 and TRBJ1-2; no confident D gene assignment can be made. The CDR3 runs 15 residues from the cysteine to the phenylalanine. Only the CDR3 part of the read is kept: 45 bases, read in frame from the first base. The germline V gene yields MNHNS for CDR1 and SASEGT for CDR2. V loses 3 bases of germline sequence and J loses 4 bases, and the interval between the two ends is 15 bases.